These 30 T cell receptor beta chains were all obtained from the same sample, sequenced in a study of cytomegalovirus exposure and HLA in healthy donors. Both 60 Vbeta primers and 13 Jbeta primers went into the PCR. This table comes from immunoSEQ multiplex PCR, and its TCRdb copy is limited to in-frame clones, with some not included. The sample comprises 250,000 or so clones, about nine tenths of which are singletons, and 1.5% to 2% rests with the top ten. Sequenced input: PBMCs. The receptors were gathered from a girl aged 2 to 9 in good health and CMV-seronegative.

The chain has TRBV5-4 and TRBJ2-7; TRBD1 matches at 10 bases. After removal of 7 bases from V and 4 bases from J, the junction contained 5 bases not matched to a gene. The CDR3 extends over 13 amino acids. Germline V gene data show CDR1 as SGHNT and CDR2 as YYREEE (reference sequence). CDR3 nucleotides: TGTGCCAGCGGAGGACAGGGGGGATACGAGCAGTACTTC. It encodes CASGGQGGYEQYF.

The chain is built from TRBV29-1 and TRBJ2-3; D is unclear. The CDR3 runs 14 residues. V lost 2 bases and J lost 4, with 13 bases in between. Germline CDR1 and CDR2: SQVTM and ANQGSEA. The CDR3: CSVESRMGPDTQYF. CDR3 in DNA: TGCAGCGTTGAATCCAGAATGGGCCCAGATACGCAGTATTTT.

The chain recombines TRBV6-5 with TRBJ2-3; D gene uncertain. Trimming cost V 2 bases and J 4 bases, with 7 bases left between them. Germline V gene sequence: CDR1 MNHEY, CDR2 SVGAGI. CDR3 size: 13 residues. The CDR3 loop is CASSYEAADTQYF. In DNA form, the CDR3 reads TGTGCCAGCAGTTACGAGGCGGCAGATACGCAGTATTTT.

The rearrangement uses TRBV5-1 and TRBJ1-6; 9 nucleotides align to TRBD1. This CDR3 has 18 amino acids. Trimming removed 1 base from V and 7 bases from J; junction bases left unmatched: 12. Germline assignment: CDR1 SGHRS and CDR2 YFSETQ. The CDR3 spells CASSLTGQGLPKNSPLHF. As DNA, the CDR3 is TGCGCCAGCAGCTTGACGGGACAGGGTCTCCCGAAGAATTCACCCCTCCACTTT. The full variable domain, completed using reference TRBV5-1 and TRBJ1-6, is KAGVTQTPRYLIKTRGQQVTLSCSPISGHRSVSWYQQTPGQGLQFLFEYFSETQRNKGNFPGRFSGRQFSNSRSEMNVSTLELGDSALYLCASSLTGQGLPKNSPLHFGNGTRLTVT.

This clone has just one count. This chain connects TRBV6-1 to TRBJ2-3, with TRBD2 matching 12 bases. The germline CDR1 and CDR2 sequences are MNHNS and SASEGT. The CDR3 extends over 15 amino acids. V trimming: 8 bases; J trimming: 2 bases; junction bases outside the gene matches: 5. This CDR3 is CASPRLAGDTDTQYF. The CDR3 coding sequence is TGTGCCAGCCCCAGACTAGCGGGAGACACAGATACGCAGTATTTT.

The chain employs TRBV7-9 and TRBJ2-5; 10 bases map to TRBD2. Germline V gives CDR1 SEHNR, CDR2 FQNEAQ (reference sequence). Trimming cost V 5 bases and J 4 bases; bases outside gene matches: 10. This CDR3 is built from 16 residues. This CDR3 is CASSQGASGSRETQYF. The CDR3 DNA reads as TGTGCCAGCAGCCAGGGGGCTAGCGGGAGTCGAGAGACCCAGTACTTC.

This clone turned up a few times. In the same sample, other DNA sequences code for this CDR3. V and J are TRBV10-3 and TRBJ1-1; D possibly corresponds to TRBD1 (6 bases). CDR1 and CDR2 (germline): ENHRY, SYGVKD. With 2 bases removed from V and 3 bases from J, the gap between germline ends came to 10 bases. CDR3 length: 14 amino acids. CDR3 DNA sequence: TGTGCCATCAGTGAGGCCAGGGGAGACACTGAAGCTTTCTTT. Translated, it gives CAISEARGDTEAFF.

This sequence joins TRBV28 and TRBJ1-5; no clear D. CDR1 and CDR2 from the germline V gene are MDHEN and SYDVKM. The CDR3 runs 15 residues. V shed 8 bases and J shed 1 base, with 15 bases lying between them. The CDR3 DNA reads TGTGCCAGCCACAACCTCGGGATAAGCAATCAGCCCCAGCATTTT. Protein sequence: CASHNLGISNQPQHF.

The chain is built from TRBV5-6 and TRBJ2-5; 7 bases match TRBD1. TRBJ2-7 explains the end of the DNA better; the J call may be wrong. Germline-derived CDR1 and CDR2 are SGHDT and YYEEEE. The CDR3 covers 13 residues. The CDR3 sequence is CASNRDRIYEQYF. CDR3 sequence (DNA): TGTGCCAGCAACCGGGACAGAATCTACGAGCAGTACTTC.

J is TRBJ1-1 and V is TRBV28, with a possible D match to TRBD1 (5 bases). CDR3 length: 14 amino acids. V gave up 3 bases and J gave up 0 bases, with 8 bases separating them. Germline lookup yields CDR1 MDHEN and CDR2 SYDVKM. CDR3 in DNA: TGTGCCAGCAGTTTTCCGACAGTGAACACTGAAGCTTTCTTT. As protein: CASSFPTVNTEAFF.

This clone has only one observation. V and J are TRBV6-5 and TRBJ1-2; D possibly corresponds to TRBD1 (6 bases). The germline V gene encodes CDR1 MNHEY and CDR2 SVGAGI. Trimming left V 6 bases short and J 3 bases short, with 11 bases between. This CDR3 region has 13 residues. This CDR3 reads CASRQQGDYGYTF. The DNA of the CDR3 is TGTGCCAGCAGACAACAGGGAGACTATGGCTACACCTTC.

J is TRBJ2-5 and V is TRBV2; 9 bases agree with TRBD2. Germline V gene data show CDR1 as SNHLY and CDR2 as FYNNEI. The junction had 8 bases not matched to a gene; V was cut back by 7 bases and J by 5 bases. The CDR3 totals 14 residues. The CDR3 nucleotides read TGTGCCAGCACCGAAGGGACTAGCAGGGAGACCCAGTACTTC. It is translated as CASTEGTSRETQYF.

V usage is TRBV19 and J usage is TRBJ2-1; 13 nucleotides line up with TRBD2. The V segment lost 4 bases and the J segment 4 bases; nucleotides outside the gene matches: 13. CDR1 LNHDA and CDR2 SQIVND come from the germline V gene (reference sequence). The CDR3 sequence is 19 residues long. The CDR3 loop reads CASSNGLAGVSSGYNEQFF. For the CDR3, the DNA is TGTGCCAGTAGTAACGGACTAGCGGGAGTTTCTTCGGGATACAATGAGCAGTTCTTC.

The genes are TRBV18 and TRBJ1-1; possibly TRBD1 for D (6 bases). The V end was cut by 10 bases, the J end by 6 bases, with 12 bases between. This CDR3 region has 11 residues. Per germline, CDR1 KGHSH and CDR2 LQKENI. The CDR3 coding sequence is TGTGCCACCATGGGGGCAGCTGAAGCTTTCTTT. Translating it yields CATMGAAEAFF. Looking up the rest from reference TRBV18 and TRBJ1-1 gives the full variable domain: NAGVMQNPRHLVRRRGQEARLRCSPMKGHSHVYWYRQLPEEGLKFMVYLQKENIIDESGMPKERFSAEFPKEGPSILRIQQVVRGDSAAYFCATMGAAEAFFGQGTRLTVV.

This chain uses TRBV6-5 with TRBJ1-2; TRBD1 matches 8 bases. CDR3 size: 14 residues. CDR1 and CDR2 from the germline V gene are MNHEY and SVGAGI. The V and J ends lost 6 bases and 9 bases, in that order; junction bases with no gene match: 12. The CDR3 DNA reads TGTGCCAGCAGCCCACTTGGGGACAGGCAGAGCTACACCTTC. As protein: CASSPLGDRQSYTF.

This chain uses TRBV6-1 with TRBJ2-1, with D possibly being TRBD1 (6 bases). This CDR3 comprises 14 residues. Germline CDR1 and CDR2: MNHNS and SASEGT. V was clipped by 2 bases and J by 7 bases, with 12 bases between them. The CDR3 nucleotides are TGTGCCAGCAGTGAAATTGGACAGTGGAATGAGCAGTTCTTC. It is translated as CASSEIGQWNEQFF.

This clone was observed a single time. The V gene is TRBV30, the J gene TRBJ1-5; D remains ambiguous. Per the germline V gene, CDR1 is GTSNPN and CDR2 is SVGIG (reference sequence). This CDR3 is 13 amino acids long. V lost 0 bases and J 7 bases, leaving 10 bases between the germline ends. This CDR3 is CAWSVRGDQPQHF. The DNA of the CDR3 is TGTGCCTGGAGTGTACGAGGAGACCAGCCCCAGCATTTT.

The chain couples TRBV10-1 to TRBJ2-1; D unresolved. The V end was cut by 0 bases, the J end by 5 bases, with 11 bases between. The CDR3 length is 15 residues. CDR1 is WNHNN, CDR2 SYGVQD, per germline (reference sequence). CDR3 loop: CASSESLLSNNEQFF. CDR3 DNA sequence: TGCGCCAGCAGTGAGTCTCTTCTTTCTAACAATGAGCAGTTCTTC.

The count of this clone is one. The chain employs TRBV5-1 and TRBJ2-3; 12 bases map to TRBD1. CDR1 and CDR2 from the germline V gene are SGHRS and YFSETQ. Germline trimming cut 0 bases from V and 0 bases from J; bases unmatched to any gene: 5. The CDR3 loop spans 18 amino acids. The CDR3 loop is CASSLVWGQGASTDTQYF. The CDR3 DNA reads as TGCGCCAGCAGCTTGGTTTGGGGACAGGGGGCCAGCACAGATACGCAGTATTTT.

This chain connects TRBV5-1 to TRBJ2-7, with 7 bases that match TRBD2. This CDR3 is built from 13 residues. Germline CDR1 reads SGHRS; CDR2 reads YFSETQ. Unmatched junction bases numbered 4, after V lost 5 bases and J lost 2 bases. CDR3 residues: CASRRERTYEQYF. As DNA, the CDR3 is TGCGCCAGCAGGCGGGAGAGAACCTACGAGCAGTACTTC.

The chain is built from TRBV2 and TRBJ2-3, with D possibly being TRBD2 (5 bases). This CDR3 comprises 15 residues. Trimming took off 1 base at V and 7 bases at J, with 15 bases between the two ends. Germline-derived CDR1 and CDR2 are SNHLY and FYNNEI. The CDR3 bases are TGTGCCAGCAGTGAAGGCTCAGTTTCGGGAAATACGCAGTATTTT. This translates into CASSEGSVSGNTQYF.

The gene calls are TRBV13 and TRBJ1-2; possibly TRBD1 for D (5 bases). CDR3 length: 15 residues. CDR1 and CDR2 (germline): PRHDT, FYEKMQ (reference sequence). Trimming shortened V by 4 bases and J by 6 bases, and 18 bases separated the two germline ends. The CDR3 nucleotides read TGTGCCAGCAGCTATTGGCCACCTCGGGGGGATGGCTACACCTTC. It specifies CASSYWPPRGDGYTF.

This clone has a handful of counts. The CDR3 is CASSVDSRNQPQHF. CDR3 nucleotides: TGTGCCAGCAGCGTGGACAGTCGCAATCAGCCCCAGCATTTT. The chain is built from TRBV9 and TRBJ1-5, with D maybe TRBD1 (6 bases). The CDR3 length is 14 residues. The ends were cut back, 2 bases at V and 2 bases at J, with 8 bases in the middle. Germline lookup yields CDR1 SGDLS and CDR2 YYNGEE.

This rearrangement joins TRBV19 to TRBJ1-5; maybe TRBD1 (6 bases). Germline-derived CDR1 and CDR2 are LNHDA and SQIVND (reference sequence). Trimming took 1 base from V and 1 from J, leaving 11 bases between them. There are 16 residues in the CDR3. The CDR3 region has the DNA TGTGCCAGTAGTATAGTATCGGGGGGCAGCAATCAGCCCCAGCATTTT. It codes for CASSIVSGGSNQPQHF. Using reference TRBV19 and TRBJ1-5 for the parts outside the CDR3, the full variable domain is DGGITQSPKYLFRKEGQNVTLSCEQNLNHDAMYWYRQDPGQGLRLIYYSQIVNDFQKGDIAEGYSVSREKKESFPLTVTSAQKNPTAFYLCASSIVSGGSNQPQHFGDGTRLSIL.

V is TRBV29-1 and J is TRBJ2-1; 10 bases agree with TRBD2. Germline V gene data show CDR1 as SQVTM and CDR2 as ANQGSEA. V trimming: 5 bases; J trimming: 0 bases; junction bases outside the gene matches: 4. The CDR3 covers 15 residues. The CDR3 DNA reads TGCAGCGTTTTACTAGCGGGGAGCTCCTACAATGAGCAGTTCTTC. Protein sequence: CSVLLAGSSYNEQFF.

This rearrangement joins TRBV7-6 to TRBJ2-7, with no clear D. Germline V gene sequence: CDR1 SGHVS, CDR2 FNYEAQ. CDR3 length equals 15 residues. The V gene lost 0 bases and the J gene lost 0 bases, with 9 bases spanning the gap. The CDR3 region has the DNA TGTGCCAGCAGCTTAGCTGAGAGCGACTCCTACGAGCAGTACTTC. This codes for CASSLAESDSYEQYF.

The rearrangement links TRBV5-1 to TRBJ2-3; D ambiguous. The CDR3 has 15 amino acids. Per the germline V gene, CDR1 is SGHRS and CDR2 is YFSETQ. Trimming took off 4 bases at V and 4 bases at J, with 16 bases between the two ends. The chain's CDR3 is CASSPADFRADTQYF. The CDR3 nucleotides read TGCGCCAGCAGCCCCGCAGATTTTCGGGCAGATACGCAGTATTTT. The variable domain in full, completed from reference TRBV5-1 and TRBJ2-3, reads KAGVTQTPRYLIKTRGQQVTLSCSPISGHRSVSWYQQTPGQGLQFLFEYFSETQRNKGNFPGRFSGRQFSNSRSEMNVSTLELGDSALYLCASSPADFRADTQYFGPGTRLTVL.

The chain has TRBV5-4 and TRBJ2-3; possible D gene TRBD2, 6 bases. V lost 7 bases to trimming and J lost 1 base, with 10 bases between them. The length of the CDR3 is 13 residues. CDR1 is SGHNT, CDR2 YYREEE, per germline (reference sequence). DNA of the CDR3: TGTGCCAGCGAAGGCGGGGGCACAGATACGCAGTATTTT. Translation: CASEGGGTDTQYF.

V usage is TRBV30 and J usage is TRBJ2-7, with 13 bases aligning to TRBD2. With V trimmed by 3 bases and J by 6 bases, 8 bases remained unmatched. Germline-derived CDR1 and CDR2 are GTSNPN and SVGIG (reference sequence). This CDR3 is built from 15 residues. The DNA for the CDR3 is TGTGCCTGGAGCCGGGGGACTAGCGGGAACAGCGAGCAGTACTTC. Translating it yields CAWSRGTSGNSEQYF.

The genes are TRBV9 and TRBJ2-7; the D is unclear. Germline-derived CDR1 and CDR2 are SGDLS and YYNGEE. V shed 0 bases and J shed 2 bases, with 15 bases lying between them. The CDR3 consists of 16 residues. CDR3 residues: CASSVAITAHPYEQYF. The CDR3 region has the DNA TGTGCCAGCAGCGTAGCAATAACAGCTCACCCCTACGAGCAGTACTTC. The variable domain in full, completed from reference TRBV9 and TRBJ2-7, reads DSGVTQTPKHLITATGQRVTLRCSPRSGDLSVYWYQQSLDQGLQFLIQYYNGEERAKGNILERFSAQQFPDLHSELNLSSLELGDSALYFCASSVAITAHPYEQYFGPGTRLTVT.